This T cell receptor beta chain was observed in a study of neoadjuvant anti-PD-1 for oral cavity cancer. General observations from the study: Each response group had just a few patients in TCR analyses. Higher pretreatment Treg/Th17 ratios tracked higher pretreatment blood clonality.

Six replicates per PBMC sample, mostly from roughly 470 ng of genomic DNA. Profiled with immunoSEQ multiplex PCR; TCRdb holds only in-frame clones, not every one. The profile shows fewer than 20,000 clones, 60% to 80% of them singletons. PBMCs were not maintained or expanded in culture before analysis. Germline V CDR1 and CDR2: LNHDA, SQIVND (reference sequence). The CDR3 covers 14 residues. V was shortened by 8 bases and J by 2 bases, with 10 bases between the two germline ends. This clone was found once. Its specificity is not known. This TCR was sampled from a person aged 40-85 years with oral cavity squamous cell carcinoma. The specimen was PBMCs, collected before nivolumab (anti-PD-1) treatment. This chain uses TRBV19 with TRBJ2-6; D could derive from TRBD1 or TRBD2 (6 bases each). The CDR3 loop is CASGGGTGANVLTF. DNA of the CDR3: TGTGCCAGTGGAGGGGGAACTGGGGCCAACGTCCTGACTTTC.